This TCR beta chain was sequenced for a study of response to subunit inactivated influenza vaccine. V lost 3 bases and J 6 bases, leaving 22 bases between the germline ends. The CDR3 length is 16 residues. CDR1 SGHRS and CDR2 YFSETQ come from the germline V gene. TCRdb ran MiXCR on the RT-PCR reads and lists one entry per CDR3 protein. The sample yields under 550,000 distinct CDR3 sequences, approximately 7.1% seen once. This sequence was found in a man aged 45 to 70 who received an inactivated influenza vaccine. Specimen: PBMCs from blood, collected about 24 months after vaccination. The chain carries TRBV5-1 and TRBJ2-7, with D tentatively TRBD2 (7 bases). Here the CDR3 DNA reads TGCGCCAGCAGCTCCTCCGGGGGGCACCTTCCGGGCGAGCAGTACTTC. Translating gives CASSSSGGHLPGEQYF. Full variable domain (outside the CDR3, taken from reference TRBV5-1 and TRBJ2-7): KAGVTQTPRYLIKTRGQQVTLSCSPISGHRSVSWYQQTPGQGLQFLFEYFSETQRNKGNFPGRFSGRQFSNSRSEMNVSTLELGDSALYLCASSSSGGHLPGEQYFGPGTRLTVT.